This TCR beta chain comes out of a study of cytomegalovirus exposure and HLA in healthy donors (dated by TCRdb to about 2017). Concerning the study at large: An earlier analysis of some 500 of the donors reported 250 to 350 Gb of sequence data and 120 million or so unique TCR beta sequences from 150 million to 200 million T cells. To study patterns of TCR occurrence, a later analysis re-analyzed previously published TCR beta repertoires from just over 650 donors and added high-resolution HLA genotyping. Alongside the repertoire data, information on donor age, sex, ethnicity and CMV serostatus was compiled. A separate validation cohort of over 95 different subjects was used in addition to the approximately 700-subject first cohort. HLA typing covered class I and class II loci at four-digit resolution. The study profiled the T cell repertoires of under 850 subjects by immunosequencing and related them to cytomegalovirus serostatus. Among roughly 400 genotyped donors of the cohort, an average of about 240,000 unique TCR beta nucleotide sequences was sequenced per donor, of which roughly 17% were non-productive. The number of donors typed differed by locus, with about 629-630 for A, B, C, DRB1 and DQB1, 522 for DQA1, approximately 570 for DPA1, and approximately 470 for DPB1. Among the roughly 400 genotyped donors, around 81% belonged to the genetic ancestry cluster associated with self-reported Caucasian donors. Four to six DR-DQ haplotypes were handled as single units for association and clustering, since linkage in the cohort was strong. Rather than using new phenotypic data, the later analysis identified candidate immune exposures from TCR beta sequences and from how often those sequences occurred across donors. The study combined high-throughput TCR immunosequencing, statistical association of individual TCRs with disease status, and machine learning to predict cytomegalovirus infection status. Approximately 300 gigabases of sequencing data and around 87 million unique TCR sequences were included in an early release covering 550 to 650 HLA-typed donors. Every repertoire in the discovery cohort had been generated on one and the same sequencing platform. The study aimed to test whether cataloging public T cell receptors could reveal signatures of past pathogen exposure. A later genetic analysis took genome-wide SNP genotypes for about 65% of the 666 donors and used that subset as a discovery cohort. An earlier analysis of approximately 580 of the donors used high-throughput TCR beta sequencing to judge whether each TCR beta V gene segment behaved as functional or pseudogenic. General conclusions and limits of the study: The only immune exposure information available for the cohort was CMV serostatus. A later analysis found that most CMV-associated TCR beta chains appeared HLA-restricted, with HLA associations seemingly driven largely by CMV exposure. In vitro tests confirmed that a few of the cytomegalovirus-associated TCR beta chains recognize cytomegalovirus antigens. Roughly uniform sequencing depth across donors was assumed in presence/absence analyses, although this assumption may not hold. In a later analysis, 15,000 to 20,000 TCR beta sequences were associated with specific HLA alleles at a false discovery rate of 0.05. Assigning TCR associations to individual alleles was difficult when HLA alleles, especially DR and DQ, strongly co-occurred. Broadly in line with IMGT annotations, most TCR beta V segments showed up in productive rearrangements about 87% or about 30% of the time in an earlier analysis of about 500 of the donors. Over 15 rarely observed V segments, including chromosome 9 orphons, were excluded from the earlier analysis of approximately 600 of the donors because counts were too low. Linkage disequilibrium might explain the correlated functional status among segregating V segments, but an unknown experimental factor could not be ruled out. A later genetic analysis reported fewer N-insertions in productive TCRs among donors in an Asian-associated ancestry cluster than the roughly 700-donor mean. V-gene and J-gene trimming of TCR beta chains was associated with a missense DCLRE1C variant in a later genetic analysis, and the association was replicated in an independent cohort. Several of the top co-occurrence clusters appeared to be linked to parvovirus B19, influenza, CMV and Epstein-Barr virus, according to a later analysis. A further reported finding was that TCR beta sequences accurately predicted the HLA-A and HLA-B alleles for most subjects in the first cohort. A later analysis found that HLA-associated TCR beta chains were more clonally expanded and had lower generation probabilities than equally common non-associated chains. A later analysis found that TCR association rates varied across HLA loci, with DRB1 alleles showing the most associated TCRs and HLA-C alleles the fewest. The cohort was sequenced for TCR beta chains only, and without alpha or paired-chain data the features that could be detected were limited. According to the authors, the approach could potentially be generalized to other disease states and immunological phenotypes. Across donors, most TCR sequences were observed very rarely, whereas some public TCRs were present in many individuals. The classifier was reported to diagnose cytomegalovirus status with high specificity and sensitivity in both the original and validation cohorts. A total of 150 to 200 TCR beta chains were listed by the study as associated with cytomegalovirus. Because HLA typing was unavailable for some donors at each locus, only the typed subset was used in association tests. The sequencing pipeline was judged likely to have produced a cluster of highly shared sequence variants as a technical artifact.

The protocol used for the library was the immunoSEQ multiplex PCR assay. For the multiplex PCR, a mixture combining 60 forward primers for TCR Vbeta segments and 13 reverse primers for TCR Jbeta segments was used. Amplification of the CDR3 region of rearranged TCR beta genes was performed with a multiplex PCR assay on genomic DNA. On the Illumina HiSeq System, the amplified TCR beta libraries were sequenced as 87-base-pair reads. As for the original processing: Across the 500 to 850 repertoires, a later analysis counted approximately 75 million unique TCR beta chains, 8.5 million to 12 million of which were shared by at least two donors. A nearest-neighbor algorithm error-corrected the raw reads and collapsed the reads into unique sequences, merging closely related sequences to remove PCR and sequencing errors. To assign V, D and J gene segments, CDR3 sequences were aligned to IMGT reference sequences. For a sequence to be retained, at least a six-nucleotide match to both a V gene segment and a J gene segment was required. Rearrangements were called productive when the CDR3 lacked stop codons and stayed in frame with V and J; all others were non-productive. CDR3 was defined by IMGT convention, running from the second conserved V-encoded cysteine to the conserved J-encoded phenylalanine. The earlier analysis of some 550 of the donors excluded any sequence lacking an unambiguous match to a single V gene segment. In an earlier analysis of 587 of the donors, a V segment was called functional when productive rearrangements were above 56.7%, and segregating when the standard deviation between donors exceeded 5%. To diagnose cytomegalovirus status from the catalog of TCR beta chain sequences, a statistical classification framework was built. A later analysis assigned V and J genes by comparing TCR nucleotide sequences with IMGT/GENE-DB human TR gene sequences. Using the TCRdist pipeline, a later analysis assigned CDR3 sequences along with most-parsimonious VDJ recombination scenarios. In a later analysis, each TCR beta chain was defined by its CDR3 amino acid sequence together with its V-gene family, and reads without a unique V-gene family were excluded. A later analysis removed roughly 590 highly shared, low-generation-probability nucleotide sequences to deal with suspected cross-contamination and a sequencing artifact. In a later analysis, a clonal expansion index was calculated for each public chain from normalized within-repertoire ranks of inferred template counts. In a later analysis, generation probabilities were computed with a VDJ recombination model fitted to out-of-frame rearrangements, and the resulting probabilities were checked against IGoR. Hypergeometric tests were used in a later analysis to score TCR-TCR, TCR-HLA and TCR-CMV co-occurrence, with a repertoire-size bias correction applied to the TCR pairs. False discovery rates were estimated in a later analysis by permuting HLA or CMV assignments 20 times. A later analysis grouped co-occurring TCRs with DBSCAN, adding TCRdist sequence similarity when clustering within HLA-allele-positive subsets. Repertoires with fewer than 30,000 or more than 120,000 public chains, plus five repertoires with anomalous nucleotide sharing, were excluded from co-occurrence clustering. TCRdb took over this immuneACCESS table, retaining in-frame rearrangements with V and J assigned. Such tables are incomplete; in checked studies, under half of the missing clones stem from an unresolved V gene, and the remainder is unexplained. That table gives V, J and clone size, and the DNA gave D and trimming. The sample table shows 270,000 or so clones, and roughly 89% are seen once. The ten largest make up roughly 4% of the sample.

The cohort consisted of some 730 healthy bone marrow donors. Cohort members were all nominally healthy when sampled, although unrecorded immune exposures were likely present. The donor tested CMV seropositive and was one of the 289 seropositive cohort members. A peripheral blood sample was provided by each donor, and peripheral blood mononuclear cells were used for TCR beta sequencing. The Qiagen DNeasy Blood Extraction Kit was used to extract genomic DNA from the blood cell samples. Remarks on this clone: Its antigen has not been determined. At one end, the junction sequence differs from germline, possibly due to a read error.

The sequence derives from a man in his forties in good health and CMV-seropositive. The sequenced sample was PBMCs.

The CDR3 loop reads CSSSITSGAYYEQYF. The nucleotide sequence is given as TGTTCCAGCAGTATTACTAGCGGGGCCTACTACGAGCAGTACTTC. Rearrangement joined TRBV7-9 to TRBJ2-7; 10 bases in the middle match TRBD2. The CDR3 goes from the cysteine to the phenylalanine over 15 residues. CDR3 DNA is the only sequence kept; it has 45 bases, read in frame from the first base. The germline V gene (reference sequence) sets CDR1 to SEHNR and CDR2 to FQNEAQ.